One T cell receptor beta chain is described in this entry. The source of the sample is a study of T cell changes during pregnancy in multiple sclerosis. The table came from immunoSEQ multiplex PCR; TCRdb's copy has only in-frame clones and leaves some out. The table lists approximately 88,000 clones, about 94% of them singletons. Deletions cut 4 bases from V and 4 bases from J, with 13 bases between. This CDR3 contains 13 residues. CDR1 is SQVTM, CDR2 ANQGSEA, per germline. This specimen was peripheral blood, taken in the third trimester of pregnancy. The chain links TRBV29-1 to TRBJ1-1; D perhaps matches TRBD1 (5 bases). This sequence was found in a female donor with multiple sclerosis, enrolled in a pregnancy study. CDR3 bases: TGCAGCGTTGTTGGTGGCGGGGGCACTGAAGCTTTCTTT. It codes for CSVVGGGGTEAFF.